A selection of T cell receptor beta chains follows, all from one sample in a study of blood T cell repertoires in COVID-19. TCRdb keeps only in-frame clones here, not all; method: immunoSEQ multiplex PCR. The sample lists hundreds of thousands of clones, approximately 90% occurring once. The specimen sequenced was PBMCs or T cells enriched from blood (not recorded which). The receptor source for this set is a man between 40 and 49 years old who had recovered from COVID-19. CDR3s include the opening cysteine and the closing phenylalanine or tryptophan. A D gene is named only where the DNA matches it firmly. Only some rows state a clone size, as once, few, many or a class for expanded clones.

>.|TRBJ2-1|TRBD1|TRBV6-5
TGTGCCAGCAGTTACTCCAGGGGGTTCATCTACAATGAGCAGTTCTTC
CASSYSRGFIYNEQFF
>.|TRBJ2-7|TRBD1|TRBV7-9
TGTGCCAGCAGCTTAGTTCAGGGGGCCTACGAGCAGTACTTC
CASSLVQGAYEQYF
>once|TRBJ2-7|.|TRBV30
TGTGCCTGGAGTCCCGGTTATTCGGGCGAGCAGTACTTC
CAWSPGYSGEQYF
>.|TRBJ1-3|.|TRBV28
TGTGCCAGCAGTTTACTCCTAATCTCTGGAAACACCATATATTTT
CASSLLLISGNTIYF
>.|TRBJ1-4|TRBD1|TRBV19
TGTGCCAGTACCAGACAGGGGGCGCGTGAAAAACTGTTTTTT
CASTRQGAREKLFF
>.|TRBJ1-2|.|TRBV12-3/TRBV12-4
TGTGCCAGCAGTTCCTTGAGGGCCGGTGGCTACACCTTC
CASSSLRAGGYTF
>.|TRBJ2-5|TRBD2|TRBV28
TGTGCCAGCAGTTTATACTCCACTAGCGGGGTCCCCGGAGAGACCCAGTACTTC
CASSLYSTSGVPGETQYF
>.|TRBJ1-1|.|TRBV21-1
TGTGCCAGCAGCAATGACGGACACGACAAGGGGTACACTGAAGCTTTCTTT
CASSNDGHDKGYTEAFF
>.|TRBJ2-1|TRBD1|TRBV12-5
TGTGCTAGTGGCGGGACAGGGGGAGCGGAGCAGTTCTTC
CASGGTGGAEQFF
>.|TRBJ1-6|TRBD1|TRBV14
TGTGCCAGCAGCCCCGGACAGGGCCGTTCACCCCTCCACTTT
CASSPGQGRSPLHF
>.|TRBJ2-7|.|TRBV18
TGTGCCAGCTCACCATCTGCAGGGACAACCTACGAGCAGTACTTC
CASSPSAGTTYEQYF
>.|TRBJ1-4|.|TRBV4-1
TGCGCCAGCAGCCAGGGAGATTTGGGTTTTGCAACTAATGAAAAACTGTTTTTT
CASSQGDLGFATNEKLFF
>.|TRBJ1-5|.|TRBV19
TGTGCCAGTAGTATCCCCCCACAGGGTAGCAATCAGCCCCAGCATTTT
CASSIPPQGSNQPQHF
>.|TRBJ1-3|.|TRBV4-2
TGTGCCAGCAGCCCCCGACGCGGGGGACTGGGAAACACCATATATTTT
CASSPRRGGLGNTIYF
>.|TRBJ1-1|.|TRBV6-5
TGTGCCAGCAGTTCCAAGGGGGAAGACACTGAAGCTTTCTTT
CASSSKGEDTEAFF
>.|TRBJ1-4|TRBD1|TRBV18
TGTGCCAGCTCATCGACAGGGAACAGCGGTGAAAAACTGTTTTTT
CASSSTGNSGEKLFF
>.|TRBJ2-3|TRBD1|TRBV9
TGTGCCAGCAGCGTAGCCCAGGGGGCGTATACGCAGTATTTT
CASSVAQGAYTQYF
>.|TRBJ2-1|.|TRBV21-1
TGTGCCAGCAGCAAACCCGGGACTAGTATCCACAATGAGCAGTTCTTC
CASSKPGTSIHNEQFF
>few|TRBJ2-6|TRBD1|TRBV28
TGTGCCAGCAGCCGACAGGGTGCTGGGGCCAACGTCCTGACTTTC
CASSRQGAGANVLTF
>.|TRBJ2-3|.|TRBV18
TGTGCCAGCTCCCCTCAGGGAACAGATACGCAGTATTTT
CASSPQGTDTQYF
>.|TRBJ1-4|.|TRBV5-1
TGCGCCAGCAGCCCGGAGGCGACCTTTGCAACTAATGAAAAACTGTTTTTT
CASSPEATFATNEKLFF
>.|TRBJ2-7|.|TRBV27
TGTGCCAGCGGGCTCAGGGGGGTAAAAGACTACGAGCAGTACTTC
CASGLRGVKDYEQYF
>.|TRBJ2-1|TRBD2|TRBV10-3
TGTGCCATCAGTGAGTCAGGGAGCGGGAGGTTGAATGAGCAGTTCTTC
CAISESGSGRLNEQFF
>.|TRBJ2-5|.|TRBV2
TGTGCCAGCAGTAGAGGACTGAACCAAGAGACCCAGTACTTC
CASSRGLNQETQYF
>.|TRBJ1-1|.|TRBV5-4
TGTGCCAGCAGCCATCCCTATATGGGGGCGAGTGAAGCTTTCTTT
CASSHPYMGASEAFF
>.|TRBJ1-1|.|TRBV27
TGTGCCAACTATAGGGGAGGGGACACTGAAGCTTTCTTT
CANYRGGDTEAFF
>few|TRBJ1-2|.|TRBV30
TGTGCCTGGAGAAATCAGGGTCCATTAACCTTC
CAWRNQGPLTF
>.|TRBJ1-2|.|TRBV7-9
TGTGCCAGCAGCCCTTCTAGAGCTCAGTATTATGGCTACACCTTC
CASSPSRAQYYGYTF
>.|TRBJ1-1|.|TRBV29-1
TGCAGCGTTGGGAACGGGGGCACTGAAGCTTTCTTT
CSVGNGGTEAFF
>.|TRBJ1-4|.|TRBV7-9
TGTGCCAGCAGTCCCCCAGGTCGTTTCAATGTTGGGGAAAAACTGTTTTTT
CASSPPGRFNVGEKLFF
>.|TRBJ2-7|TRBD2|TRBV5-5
TGTGCCAGCAGCGGCGGGACTGCAACCGGGACTAGCGTCAACGAGCAGTACTTC
CASSGGTATGTSVNEQYF
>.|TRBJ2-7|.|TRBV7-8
TGTGCCAGCAGCTTAGAGAACAGCAGGCCCCACGAGCAGTACTTC
CASSLENSRPHEQYF
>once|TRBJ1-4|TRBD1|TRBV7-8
TGTGCCAGCAGCCCCCTCCCCCGGACAGGGGGTGAAAAACTGTTTTTT
CASSPLPRTGGEKLFF
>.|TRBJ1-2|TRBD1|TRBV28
TGTGCCAGCAGCGTGGGACAGAACTATGGCTACACCTTC
CASSVGQNYGYTF
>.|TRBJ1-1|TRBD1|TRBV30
TGTGCCGTGGACAGGGGGGCCACTGAAGCTTTCTTT
CAVDRGATEAFF
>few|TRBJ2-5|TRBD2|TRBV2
TGTGCCAGCACAGCGGGGGTGGGAGAGACCCAGTACTTC
CASTAGVGETQYF
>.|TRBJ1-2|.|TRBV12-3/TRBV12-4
TGTGCCAGCAGCAGGACTGTTAACTATGGCTACACCTTC
CASSRTVNYGYTF
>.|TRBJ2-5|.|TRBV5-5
TGTGCCAGCAGACCAGGGTATTCACCGGTGACCCAGTACTTC
CASRPGYSPVTQYF
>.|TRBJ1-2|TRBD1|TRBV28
TGTGCCAGCAGAGGGGTCGGGGACAGGGACTATGGCTACACCTTC
CASRGVGDRDYGYTF
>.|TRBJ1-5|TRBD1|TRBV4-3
TGCGCCAGCAGCCAGGAAGAGGGACAGGGCAATCAGCCCCAGCATTTT
CASSQEEGQGNQPQHF
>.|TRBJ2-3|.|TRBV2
TGTGCCAGTAACAGGGATAGAGGGACAGATACGCAGTATTTT
CASNRDRGTDTQYF
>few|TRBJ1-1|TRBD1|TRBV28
TGTGCCAGCAGTTTAAGGGACAGGGGGAACACTGAAGCTTTCTTT
CASSLRDRGNTEAFF
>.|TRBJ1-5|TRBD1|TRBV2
TGTGCCAGCAGCCAGGGACAGGGGTATCAGCCCCAGCATTTT
CASSQGQGYQPQHF
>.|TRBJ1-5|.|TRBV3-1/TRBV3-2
TGTGCCAGCAGCCAAGACTTAAATCAGCCCCAGCATTTT
CASSQDLNQPQHF
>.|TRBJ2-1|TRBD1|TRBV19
TGTGCCAGTAGTCCGGGACAGGGATCCTACAATGAGCAGTTCTTC
CASSPGQGSYNEQFF
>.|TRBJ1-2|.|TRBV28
TGTGCCACCCTCGGGAGGAGCAGCTATGGCTACACCTTC
CATLGRSSYGYTF
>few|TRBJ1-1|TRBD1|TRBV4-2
TGTGCCAGCAGGAGTCCCGGACAGGGGCACACTGAAGCTTTCTTT
CASRSPGQGHTEAFF
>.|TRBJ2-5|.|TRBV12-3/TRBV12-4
TGTGCCAGCTCAGGCGGGGCGCTCGGGACCCAGTACTTC
CASSGGALGTQYF
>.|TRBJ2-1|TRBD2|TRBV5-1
TGCGCCAGCAGCTTGAGCGGGGGCACCTACAATGAGCAGTTCTTC
CASSLSGGTYNEQFF
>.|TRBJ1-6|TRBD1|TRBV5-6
TGTGCCAGCAGCCCGGACAGGGGATCCTATAATTCACCCCTCCACTTT
CASSPDRGSYNSPLHF
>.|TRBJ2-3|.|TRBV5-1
TGCGCCAGCAGCTTGGACCCAAGGGGCGGCACAGATACGCAGTATTTT
CASSLDPRGGTDTQYF
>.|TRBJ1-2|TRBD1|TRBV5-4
TGTGCCAGCAGCGTAAGACAGGGGGCTGCCTATGGCTACACCTTC
CASSVRQGAAYGYTF
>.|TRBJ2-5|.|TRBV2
TGTGCCAGCAGTGAAGCGGCCTCGAGCGGTGAGACCCAGTACTTC
CASSEAASSGETQYF
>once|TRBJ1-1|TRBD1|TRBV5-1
TGCGCCAGCAGCTTGGCGACAGGGGCCGAAGCTTTCTTT
CASSLATGAEAFF
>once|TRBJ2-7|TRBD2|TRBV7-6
TGTGCCAGCAGTCATCCTGGACTAGCGGGCTCCTACGAGCAGTACTTC
CASSHPGLAGSYEQYF